This note documents a single TCR beta chain sequence. What it recognizes is unknown. An overnight rest at 37°C with about 200 IU/ml IL-2 preceded regulatory T cell sorting from thawed PBMCs. These data originate in a study of Tregs in tolerant kidney transplant recipients. Study information: Mixed chimerism was transient after nonmyeloablative marrow transplants from related graft donors.

Overall study findings and caveats: No direct test of biological reproducibility was done here.

Produced via immunoSEQ multiplex PCR; TCRdb's table is partial and in-frame only. The sample carries around 78,000 clones, approximately 89% recorded once. Germline V gene lookup returns CDR1 SGHKS and CDR2 YYEKEE (reference sequence). With 2 bases clipped from V and 7 bases from J, the junction kept 5 bases outside the gene matches. CDR3 length equals 14 residues. The material was Tregs from blood, obtained before the transplant. This TCR came from a human donor who received a combined kidney and bone marrow transplant. The chain combines TRBV5-5 with TRBJ1-4; 7 bases align to TRBD1. The CDR3 DNA reads TGTGCCAGCAGCTTTGGGGCAGGGGGTGAAAAACTGTTTTTT. Protein product: CASSFGAGGEKLFF.